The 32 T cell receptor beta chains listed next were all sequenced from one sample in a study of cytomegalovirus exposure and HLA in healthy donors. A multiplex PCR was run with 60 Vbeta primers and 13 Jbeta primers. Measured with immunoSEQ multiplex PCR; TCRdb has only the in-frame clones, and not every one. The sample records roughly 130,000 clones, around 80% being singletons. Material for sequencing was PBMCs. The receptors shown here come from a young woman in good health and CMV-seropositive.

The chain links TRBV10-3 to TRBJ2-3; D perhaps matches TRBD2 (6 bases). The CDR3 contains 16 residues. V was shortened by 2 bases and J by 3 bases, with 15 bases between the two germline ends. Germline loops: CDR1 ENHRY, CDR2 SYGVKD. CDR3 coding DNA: TGTGCCATCAGTGAGGGAGGGCGGGGTTCAACAGATACGCAGTATTTT. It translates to CAISEGGRGSTDTQYF.

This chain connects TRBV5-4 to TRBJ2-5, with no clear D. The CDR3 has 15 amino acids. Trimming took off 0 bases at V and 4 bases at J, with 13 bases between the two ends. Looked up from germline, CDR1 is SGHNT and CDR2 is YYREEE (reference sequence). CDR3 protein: CASSLEAERRETQYF. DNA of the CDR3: TGTGCCAGCAGCTTGGAAGCTGAGAGGAGAGAGACCCAGTACTTC.

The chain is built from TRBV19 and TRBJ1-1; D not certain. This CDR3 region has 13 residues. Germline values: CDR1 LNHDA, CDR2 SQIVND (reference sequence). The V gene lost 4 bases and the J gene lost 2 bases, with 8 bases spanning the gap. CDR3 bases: TGTGCCAGTAGTACCACAGCTAACACTGAAGCTTTCTTT. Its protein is CASSTTANTEAFF.

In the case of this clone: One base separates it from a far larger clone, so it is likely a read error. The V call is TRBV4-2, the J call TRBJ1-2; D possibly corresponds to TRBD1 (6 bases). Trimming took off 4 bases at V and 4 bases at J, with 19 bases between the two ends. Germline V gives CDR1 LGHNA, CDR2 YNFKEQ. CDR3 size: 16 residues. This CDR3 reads CASSLPGGLDVYGYTF. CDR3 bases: TGTGCCAGCAGCCTCCCCGGGGGGCTTGATGTCTATGGCTACACCTTC.

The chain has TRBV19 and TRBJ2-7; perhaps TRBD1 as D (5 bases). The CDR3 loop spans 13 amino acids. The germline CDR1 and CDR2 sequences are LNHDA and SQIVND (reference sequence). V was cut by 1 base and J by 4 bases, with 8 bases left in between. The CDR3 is CASSIATGYEQYF. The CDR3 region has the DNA TGTGCCAGTAGTATAGCCACAGGTTACGAGCAGTACTTC.

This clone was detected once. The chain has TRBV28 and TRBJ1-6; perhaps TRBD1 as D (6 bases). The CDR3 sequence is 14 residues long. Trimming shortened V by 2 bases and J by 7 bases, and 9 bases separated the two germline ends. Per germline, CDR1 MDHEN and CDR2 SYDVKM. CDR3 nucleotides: TGTGCCAGCAGTTTAGGGGACACAAATTCACCCCTCCACTTT. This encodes CASSLGDTNSPLHF. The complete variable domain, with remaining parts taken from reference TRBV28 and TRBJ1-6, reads DVKVTQSSRYLVKRTGEKVFLECVQDMDHENMFWYRQDPGLGLRLIYFSYDVKMKEKGDIPEGYSVSREKKERFSLILESASTNQTSMYLCASSLGDTNSPLHFGNGTRLTVT.

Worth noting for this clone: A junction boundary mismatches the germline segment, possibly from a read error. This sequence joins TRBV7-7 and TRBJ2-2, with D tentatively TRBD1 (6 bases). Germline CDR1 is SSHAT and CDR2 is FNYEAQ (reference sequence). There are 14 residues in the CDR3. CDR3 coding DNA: TGTGCTAGCAGCTTAGACAGGACCACCGGGGAGCTGTTTTTT. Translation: CASSLDRTTGELFF.

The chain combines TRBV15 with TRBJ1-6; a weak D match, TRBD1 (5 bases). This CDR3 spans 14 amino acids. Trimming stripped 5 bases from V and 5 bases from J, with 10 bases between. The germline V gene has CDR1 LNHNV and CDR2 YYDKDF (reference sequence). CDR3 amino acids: CATSRGLDNSPLHF. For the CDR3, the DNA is TGTGCCACCAGCCGGGGACTAGATAATTCACCCCTCCACTTT.

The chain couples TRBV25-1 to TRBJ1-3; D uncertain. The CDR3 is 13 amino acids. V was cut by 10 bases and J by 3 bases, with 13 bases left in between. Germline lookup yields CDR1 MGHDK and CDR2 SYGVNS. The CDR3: CATGSAFGNTIYF. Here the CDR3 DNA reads TGTGCCACCGGGAGCGCCTTTGGAAACACCATATATTTT.

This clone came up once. Here the CDR3 reads CASSLVAGAKQLGYTF. For the CDR3, the DNA is TGTGCCAGCAGCTTGGTTGCAGGGGCCAAGCAGTTGGGCTACACCTTC. The chain is built from TRBV5-6 and TRBJ1-2; D perhaps matches TRBD1 (6 bases). Germline lookup yields CDR1 SGHDT and CDR2 YYEEEE. CDR3 length: 16 residues. V was trimmed by 0 bases and J by 8 bases, leaving 20 bases between them.

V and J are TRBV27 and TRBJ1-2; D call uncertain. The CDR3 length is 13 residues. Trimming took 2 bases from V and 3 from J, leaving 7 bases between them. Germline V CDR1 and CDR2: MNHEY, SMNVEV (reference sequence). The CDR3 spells CASSLTGDYGYTF. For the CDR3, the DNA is TGTGCCAGCAGTTTAACCGGAGACTATGGCTACACCTTC.

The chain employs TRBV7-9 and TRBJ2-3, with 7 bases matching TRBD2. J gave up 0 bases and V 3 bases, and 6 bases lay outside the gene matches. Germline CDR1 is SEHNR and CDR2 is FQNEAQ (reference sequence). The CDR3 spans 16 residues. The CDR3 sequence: CASSLGLAVSTDTQYF. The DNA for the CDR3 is TGTGCCAGCAGCTTGGGCCTAGCGGTTAGCACAGATACGCAGTATTTT. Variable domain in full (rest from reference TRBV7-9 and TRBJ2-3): DTGVSQNPRHKITKRGQNVTFRCDPISEHNRLYWYRQTLGQGPEFLTYFQNEAQLEKSRLLSDRFSAERPKGSFSTLEIQRTEQGDSAMYLCASSLGLAVSTDTQYFGPGTRLTVL.

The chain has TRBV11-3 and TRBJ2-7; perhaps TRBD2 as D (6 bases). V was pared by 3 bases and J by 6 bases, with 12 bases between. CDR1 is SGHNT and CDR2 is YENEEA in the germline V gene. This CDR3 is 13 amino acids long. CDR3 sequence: CASSFGRDSEQYF. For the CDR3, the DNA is TGTGCCAGCAGCTTCGGACGGGACTCCGAGCAGTACTTC.

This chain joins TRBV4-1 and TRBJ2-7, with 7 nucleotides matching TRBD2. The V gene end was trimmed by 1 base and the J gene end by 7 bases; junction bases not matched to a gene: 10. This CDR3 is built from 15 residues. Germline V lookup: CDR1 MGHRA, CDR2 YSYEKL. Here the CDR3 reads CASSQGRAGSWEQYF. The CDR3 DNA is TGCGCCAGCAGCCAAGGGCGAGCGGGGTCATGGGAGCAGTACTTC.

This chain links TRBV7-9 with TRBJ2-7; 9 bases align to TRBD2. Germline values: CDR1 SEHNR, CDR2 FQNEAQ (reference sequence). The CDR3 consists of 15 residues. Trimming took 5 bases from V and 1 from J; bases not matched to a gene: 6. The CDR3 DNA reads TGTGCCAGCAGCGGAGCGGGGGGCGCATCCTACGAGCAGTACTTC. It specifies CASSGAGGASYEQYF.

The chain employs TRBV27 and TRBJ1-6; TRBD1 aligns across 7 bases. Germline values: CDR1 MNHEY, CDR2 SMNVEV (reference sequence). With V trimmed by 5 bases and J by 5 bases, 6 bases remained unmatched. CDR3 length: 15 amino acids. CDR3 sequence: CASSGGTVNNSPLHF. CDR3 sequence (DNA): TGTGCCAGCAGTGGGGGGACAGTCAATAATTCACCCCTCCACTTT.

CDR3 coding DNA: TGTGCCAGCAGTGAAACAGCGAACACCGGGGAGCTGTTTTTT. It encodes CASSETANTGELFF. This chain links TRBV2 with TRBJ2-2; no reliable D call. The CDR3 contains 14 residues. V lost 2 bases and J lost 0, with 4 bases in between. From germline, CDR1 is SNHLY and CDR2 FYNNEI.

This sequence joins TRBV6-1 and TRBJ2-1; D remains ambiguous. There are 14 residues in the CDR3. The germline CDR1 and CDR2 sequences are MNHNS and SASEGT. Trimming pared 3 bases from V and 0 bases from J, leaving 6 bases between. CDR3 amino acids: CASSELSSYNEQFF. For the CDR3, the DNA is TGTGCCAGCAGTGAGCTAAGCTCCTACAATGAGCAGTTCTTC.

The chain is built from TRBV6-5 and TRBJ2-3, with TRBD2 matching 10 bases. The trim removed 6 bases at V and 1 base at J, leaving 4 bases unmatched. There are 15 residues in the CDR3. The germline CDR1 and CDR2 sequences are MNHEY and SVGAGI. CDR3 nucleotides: TGTGCCAGCAGCCCCGGACTAGCGGGCACAGATACGCAGTATTTT. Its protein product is CASSPGLAGTDTQYF.

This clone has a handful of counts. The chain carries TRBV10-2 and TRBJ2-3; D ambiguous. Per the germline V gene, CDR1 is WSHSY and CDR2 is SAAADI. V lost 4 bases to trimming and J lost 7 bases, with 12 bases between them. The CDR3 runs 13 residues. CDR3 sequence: CASSAPPGNTQYF. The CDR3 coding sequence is TGCGCCAGCAGTGCGCCCCCTGGCAATACGCAGTATTTT.

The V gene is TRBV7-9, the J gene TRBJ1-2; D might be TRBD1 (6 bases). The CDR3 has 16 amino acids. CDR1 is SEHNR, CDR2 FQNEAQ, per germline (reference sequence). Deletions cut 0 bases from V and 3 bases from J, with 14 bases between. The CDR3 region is CASSLANQGPYYGYTF. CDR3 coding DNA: TGTGCCAGCAGCTTAGCAAACCAGGGGCCCTACTATGGCTACACCTTC.

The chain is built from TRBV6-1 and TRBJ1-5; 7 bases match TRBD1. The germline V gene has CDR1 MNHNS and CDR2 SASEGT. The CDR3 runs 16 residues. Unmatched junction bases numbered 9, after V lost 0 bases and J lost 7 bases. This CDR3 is CASSEAGRGFEQPQHF. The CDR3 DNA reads TGTGCCAGCAGTGAAGCGGGCAGGGGGTTTGAACAGCCCCAGCATTTT.

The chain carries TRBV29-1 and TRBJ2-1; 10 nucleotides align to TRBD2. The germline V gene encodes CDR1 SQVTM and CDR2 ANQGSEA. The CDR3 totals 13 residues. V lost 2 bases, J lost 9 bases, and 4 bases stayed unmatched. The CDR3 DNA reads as TGCAGCGTTGAAAAGCGGGGGGGTGTTGAGCAGTTCTTC. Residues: CSVEKRGGVEQFF.

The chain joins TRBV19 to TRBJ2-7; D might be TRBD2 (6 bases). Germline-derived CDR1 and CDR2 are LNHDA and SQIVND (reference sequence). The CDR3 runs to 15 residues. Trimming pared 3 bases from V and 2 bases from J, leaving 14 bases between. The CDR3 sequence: CASSIYTGLTYEQYF. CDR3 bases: TGTGCCAGTAGTATCTATACGGGACTCACCTACGAGCAGTACTTC.

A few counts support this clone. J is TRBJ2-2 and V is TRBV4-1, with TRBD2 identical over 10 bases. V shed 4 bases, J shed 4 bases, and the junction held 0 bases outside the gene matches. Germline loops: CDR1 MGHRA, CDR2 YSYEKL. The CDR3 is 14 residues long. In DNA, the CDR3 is TGCGCCAGCAGCCGGACTAGCGGCACCGGGGAGCTGTTTTTT. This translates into CASSRTSGTGELFF.

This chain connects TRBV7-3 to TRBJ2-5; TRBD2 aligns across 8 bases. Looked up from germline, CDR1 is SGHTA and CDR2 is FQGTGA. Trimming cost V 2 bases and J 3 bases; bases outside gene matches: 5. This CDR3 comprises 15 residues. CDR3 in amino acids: CASSLGGGPEETQYF. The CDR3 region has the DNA TGTGCCAGCAGCTTAGGCGGGGGGCCCGAAGAGACCCAGTACTTC.

The DNA for the CDR3 is TGTGCCAGCGGGAGTACAGGGTATAACTATGGCTACACCTTC. Residues: CASGSTGYNYGYTF. The rearrangement links TRBV2 to TRBJ1-2; the D gene is possibly TRBD1 (6 bases). V dropped 8 bases and J dropped 1 base, with 14 bases sitting between them. Germline V CDR1 and CDR2: SNHLY, FYNNEI. This CDR3 spans 14 amino acids. The full variable domain, in which reference TRBV2 and TRBJ1-2 provide the parts outside the CDR3, is EPEVTQTPSHQVTQMGQEVILRCVPISNHLYFYWYRQILGQKVEFLVSFYNNEISEKSEIFDDQFSVERPDGSNFTLKIRSTKLEDSAMYFCASGSTGYNYGYTFGSGTRLTVV.

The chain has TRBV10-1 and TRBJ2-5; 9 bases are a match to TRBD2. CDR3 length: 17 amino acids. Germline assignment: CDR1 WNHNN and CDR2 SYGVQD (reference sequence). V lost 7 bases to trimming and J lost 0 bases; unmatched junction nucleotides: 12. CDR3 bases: TGCGCCAGCACTTTGCCACTGAGCGGGGGGTACCAAGAGACCCAGTACTTC. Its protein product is CASTLPLSGGYQETQYF.

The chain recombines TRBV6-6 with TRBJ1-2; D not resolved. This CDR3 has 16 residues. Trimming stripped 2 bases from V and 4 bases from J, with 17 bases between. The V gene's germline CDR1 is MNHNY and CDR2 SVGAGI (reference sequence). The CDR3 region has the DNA TGTGCCAGCAGTTACCAAACCCGGCGGTCGTCCTATGGCTACACCTTC. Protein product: CASSYQTRRSSYGYTF.

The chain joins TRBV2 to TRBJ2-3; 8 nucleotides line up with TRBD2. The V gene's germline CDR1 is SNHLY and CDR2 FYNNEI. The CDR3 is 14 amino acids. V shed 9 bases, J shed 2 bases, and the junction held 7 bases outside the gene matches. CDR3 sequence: CARSGGQITDTQYF. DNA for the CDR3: TGTGCCAGAAGCGGGGGCCAGATCACAGATACGCAGTATTTT. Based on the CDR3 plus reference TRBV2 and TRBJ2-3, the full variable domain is EPEVTQTPSHQVTQMGQEVILRCVPISNHLYFYWYRQILGQKVEFLVSFYNNEISEKSEIFDDQFSVERPDGSNFTLKIRSTKLEDSAMYFCARSGGQITDTQYFGPGTRLTVL.

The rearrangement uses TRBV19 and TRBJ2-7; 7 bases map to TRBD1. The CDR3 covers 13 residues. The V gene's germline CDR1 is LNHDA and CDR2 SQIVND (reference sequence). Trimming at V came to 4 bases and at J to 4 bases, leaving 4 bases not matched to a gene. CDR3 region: CASSKGGWYEQYF. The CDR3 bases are TGTGCCAGTAGTAAAGGGGGCTGGTACGAGCAGTACTTC.

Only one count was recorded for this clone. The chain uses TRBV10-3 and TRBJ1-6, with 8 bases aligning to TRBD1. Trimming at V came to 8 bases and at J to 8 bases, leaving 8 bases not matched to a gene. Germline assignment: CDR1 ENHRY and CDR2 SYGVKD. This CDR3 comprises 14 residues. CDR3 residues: CAISRQGADSPLHF. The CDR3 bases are TGTGCCATCTCGAGGCAGGGGGCTGATTCACCCCTCCACTTT.